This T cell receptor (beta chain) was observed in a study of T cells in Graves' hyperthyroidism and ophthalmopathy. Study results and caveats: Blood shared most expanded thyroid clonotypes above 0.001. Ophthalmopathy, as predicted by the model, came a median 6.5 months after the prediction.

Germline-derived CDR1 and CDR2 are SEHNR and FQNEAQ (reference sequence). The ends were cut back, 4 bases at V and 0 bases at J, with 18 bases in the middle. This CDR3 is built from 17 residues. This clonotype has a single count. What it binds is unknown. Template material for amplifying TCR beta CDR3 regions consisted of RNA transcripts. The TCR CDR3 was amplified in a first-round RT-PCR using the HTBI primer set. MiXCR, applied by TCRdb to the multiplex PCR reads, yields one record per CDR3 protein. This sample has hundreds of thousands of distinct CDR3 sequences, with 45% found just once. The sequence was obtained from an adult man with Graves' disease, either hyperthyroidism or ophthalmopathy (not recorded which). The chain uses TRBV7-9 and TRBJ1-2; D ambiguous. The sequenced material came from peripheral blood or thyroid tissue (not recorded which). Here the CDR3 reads CASSYVEETASNYGYTF. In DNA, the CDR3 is TGTGCCAGCAGCTACGTGGAAGAGACCGCTTCTAACTATGGCTACACCTTC.